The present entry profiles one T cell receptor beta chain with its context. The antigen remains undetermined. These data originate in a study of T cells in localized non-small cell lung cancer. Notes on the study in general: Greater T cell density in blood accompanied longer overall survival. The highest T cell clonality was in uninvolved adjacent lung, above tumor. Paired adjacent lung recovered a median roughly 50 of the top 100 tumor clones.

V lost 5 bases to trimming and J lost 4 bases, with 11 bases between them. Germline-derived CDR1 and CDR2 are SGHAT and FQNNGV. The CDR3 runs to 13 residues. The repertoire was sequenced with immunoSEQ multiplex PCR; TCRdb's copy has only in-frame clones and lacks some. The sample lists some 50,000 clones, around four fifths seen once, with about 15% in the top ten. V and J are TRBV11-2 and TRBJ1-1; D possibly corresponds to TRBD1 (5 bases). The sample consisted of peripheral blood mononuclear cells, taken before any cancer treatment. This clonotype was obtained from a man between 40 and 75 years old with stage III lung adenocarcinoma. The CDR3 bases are TGTGCCAGCAGCAGGGGTTTCGTCACTGAAGCTTTCTTT. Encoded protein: CASSRGFVTEAFF.